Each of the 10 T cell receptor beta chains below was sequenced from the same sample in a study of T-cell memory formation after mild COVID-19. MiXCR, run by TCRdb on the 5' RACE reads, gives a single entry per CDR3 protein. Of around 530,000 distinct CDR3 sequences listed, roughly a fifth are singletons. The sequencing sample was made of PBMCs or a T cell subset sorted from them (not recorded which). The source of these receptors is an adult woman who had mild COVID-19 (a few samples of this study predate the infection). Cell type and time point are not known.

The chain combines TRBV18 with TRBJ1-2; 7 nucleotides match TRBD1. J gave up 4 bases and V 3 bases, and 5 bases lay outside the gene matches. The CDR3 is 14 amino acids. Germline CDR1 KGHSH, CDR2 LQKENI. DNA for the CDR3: TGTGCCAGCTCACCCACAGGGGAGGCCTATGGCTACACCTTC. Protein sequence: CASSPTGEAYGYTF.

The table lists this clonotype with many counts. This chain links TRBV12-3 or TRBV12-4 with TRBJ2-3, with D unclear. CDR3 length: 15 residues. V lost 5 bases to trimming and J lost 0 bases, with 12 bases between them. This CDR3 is CASSDRPGSTDTQYF. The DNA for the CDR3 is TGTGCCAGCAGTGATAGACCGGGCAGCACAGATACGCAGTATTTT.

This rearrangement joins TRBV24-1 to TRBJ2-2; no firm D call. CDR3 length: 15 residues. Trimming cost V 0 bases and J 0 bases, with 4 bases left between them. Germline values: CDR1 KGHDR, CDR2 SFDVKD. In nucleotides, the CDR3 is TGTGCCACCAGTGATTTGGGAACGAACACCGGGGAGCTGTTTTTT. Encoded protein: CATSDLGTNTGELFF.

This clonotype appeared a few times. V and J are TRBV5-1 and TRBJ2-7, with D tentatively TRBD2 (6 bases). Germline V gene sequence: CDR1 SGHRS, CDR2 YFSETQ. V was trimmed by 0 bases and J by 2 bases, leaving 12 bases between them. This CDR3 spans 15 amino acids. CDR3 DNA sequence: TGCGCCAGCAGCTTGGACGGGGGTAGCCCCTACGAGCAGTACTTC. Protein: CASSLDGGSPYEQYF.

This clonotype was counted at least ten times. The CDR3 bases are TGTGCCAGCAGCCCCACTAGCGGGGGGGCCAATGAGCAGTTCTTC. It encodes CASSPTSGGANEQFF. The chain employs TRBV7-9 and TRBJ2-1; 13 bases match TRBD2. Germline V gene data show CDR1 as SEHNR and CDR2 as FQNEAQ (reference sequence). This CDR3 contains 15 residues. J was trimmed by 6 bases and V by 5 bases; bases with no gene match: 4. Combining the CDR3 with reference TRBV7-9 and TRBJ2-1 gives the whole variable domain DTGVSQNPRHKITKRGQNVTFRCDPISEHNRLYWYRQTLGQGPEFLTYFQNEAQLEKSRLLSDRFSAERPKGSFSTLEIQRTEQGDSAMYLCASSPTSGGANEQFFGPGTRLTVL.

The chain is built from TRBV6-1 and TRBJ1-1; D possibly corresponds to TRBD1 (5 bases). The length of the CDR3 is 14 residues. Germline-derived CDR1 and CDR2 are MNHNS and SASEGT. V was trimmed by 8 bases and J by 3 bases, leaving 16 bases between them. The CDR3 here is CASRAWGSDTEAFF. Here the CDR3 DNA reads TGTGCCAGCCGGGCGTGGGGCAGCGACACTGAAGCTTTCTTT.

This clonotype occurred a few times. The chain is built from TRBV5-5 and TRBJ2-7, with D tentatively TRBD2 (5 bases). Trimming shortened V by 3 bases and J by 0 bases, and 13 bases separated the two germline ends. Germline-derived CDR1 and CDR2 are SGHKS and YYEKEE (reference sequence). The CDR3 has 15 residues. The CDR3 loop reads CASSSVPGNSYEQYF. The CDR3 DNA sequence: TGTGCCAGCAGCTCCGTACCGGGGAACTCCTACGAGCAGTACTTC.

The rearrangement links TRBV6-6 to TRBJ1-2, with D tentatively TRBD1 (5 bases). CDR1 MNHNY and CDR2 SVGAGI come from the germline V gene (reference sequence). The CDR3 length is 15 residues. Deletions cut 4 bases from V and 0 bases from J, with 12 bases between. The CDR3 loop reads CASSWDRQPNYGYTF. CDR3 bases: TGTGCCAGCAGTTGGGATCGACAGCCTAACTATGGCTACACCTTC.

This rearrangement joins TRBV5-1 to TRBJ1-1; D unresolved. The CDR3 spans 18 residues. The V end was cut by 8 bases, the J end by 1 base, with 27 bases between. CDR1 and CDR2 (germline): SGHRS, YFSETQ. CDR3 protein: CASRQVEGGYFQNTEAFF. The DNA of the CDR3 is TGCGCCAGTCGGCAGGTCGAGGGCGGGTACTTCCAGAACACTGAAGCTTTCTTT.

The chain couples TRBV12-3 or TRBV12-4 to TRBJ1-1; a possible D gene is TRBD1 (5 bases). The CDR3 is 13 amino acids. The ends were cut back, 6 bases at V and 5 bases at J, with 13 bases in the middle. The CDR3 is CASRGPGITEAFF. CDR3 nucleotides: TGTGCCAGCAGAGGACCAGGGATTACTGAAGCTTTCTTT.